The 27 T cell receptor beta chains below were found in one sample sequenced in a study of neoadjuvant anti-PD-1 for oral cavity cancer. Time point given: after neoadjuvant nivolumab, at surgical resection. TCRdb's copy holds only in-frame clones and misses some; the assay was immunoSEQ multiplex PCR. In the table there are about 68,000 clones, 85% of which are singletons. This specimen consisted of PBMCs, obtained after nivolumab (anti-PD-1) treatment. Receptors were obtained from a person between 40 and 80 years old with oral cavity squamous cell carcinoma.

The DNA of the CDR3 is TGTGCCAGCAGTTACTTAGGGCACAATGAGCAGTTCTTC. It encodes CASSYLGHNEQFF. The chain joins TRBV6-6 to TRBJ2-1; no firm D call. This CDR3 has 13 amino acids. Germline-derived CDR1 and CDR2 are MNHNY and SVGAGI (reference sequence). V was shortened by 1 base and J by 5 bases, with 6 bases between the two germline ends.

This clone showed up just a few times. The chain combines TRBV5-8 with TRBJ1-2; possible D gene TRBD1, 5 bases. V was trimmed by 0 bases and J by 6 bases, leaving 18 bases between them. CDR3 size: 16 residues. Germline V gives CDR1 SGHTS, CDR2 YDEGEE. The CDR3 here is CASSLGNQGWLDGYTF. The CDR3 DNA reads as TGTGCCAGCAGCTTGGGGAACCAGGGATGGCTTGATGGCTACACCTTC.

The chain joins TRBV4-1 to TRBJ2-1, with 16 bases matching TRBD2. Trimming cost V 3 bases and J 1 base; bases outside gene matches: 12. Germline CDR1 and CDR2: MGHRA and YSYEKL. The length of the CDR3 is 21 residues. The CDR3 nucleotides are TGCGCCAGCAGCCACCTCTCCGGGACTAGCGGGAGGGGGCTTTCCTACAATGAGCAGTTCTTC. Protein: CASSHLSGTSGRGLSYNEQFF.

The V call is TRBV30, the J call TRBJ1-1; D is ambiguous. The CDR3 is 13 residues long. V shed 0 bases and J shed 5 bases, with 10 bases lying between them. Per the germline V gene, CDR1 is GTSNPN and CDR2 is SVGIG (reference sequence). The CDR3 DNA reads as TGTGCCTGGAGTGTAATCCTGGGGACTGAAGCTTTCTTT. Protein sequence: CAWSVILGTEAFF. Variable domain in full (rest from reference TRBV30 and TRBJ1-1): SQTIHQWPATLVQPVGSPLSLECTVEGTSNPNLYWYRQAAGRGLQLLFYSVGIGQISSEVPQNLSASRPQDRQFILSSKKLLLSDSGFYLCAWSVILGTEAFFGQGTRLTVV.

V is TRBV5-4 and J is TRBJ2-1; 9 positions agree with TRBD2. This CDR3 has 15 residues. CDR1 SGHNT and CDR2 YYREEE come from the germline V gene (reference sequence). V was pared by 0 bases and J by 6 bases, with 4 bases of the junction left unmatched. The CDR3 sequence: CASSLGLAVINEQFF. The CDR3 DNA follows: TGTGCCAGCAGCTTGGGACTAGCGGTGATCAATGAGCAGTTCTTC.

The chain couples TRBV6-1 to TRBJ2-1; a weak D match, TRBD1 (5 bases). The germline CDR1 and CDR2 sequences are MNHNS and SASEGT. With 2 bases removed from V and 9 bases from J, the gap between germline ends came to 8 bases. The CDR3 totals 12 residues. CDR3 sequence: CASSERGGEQFF. The CDR3 DNA sequence: TGTGCCAGCAGTGAAAGGGGTGGTGAGCAGTTCTTC.

This chain links TRBV27 with TRBJ2-1; D remains ambiguous. CDR1 and CDR2 (germline): MNHEY, SMNVEV (reference sequence). This CDR3 is 11 amino acids long. V lost 8 bases, J lost 7 bases, and 9 bases lay in between. CDR3 sequence: CASATRNEQFF. DNA of the CDR3: TGTGCCAGCGCTACTCGGAATGAGCAGTTCTTC.

Only a few counts were recorded for this clone. For the CDR3, the DNA is TGCGCCAGCAGTGCCGGGACAGGGGTCCTGGGTGGAAACACCATATATTTT. Translation gives CASSAGTGVLGGNTIYF. The rearrangement joins TRBV10-1 to TRBJ1-3; 10 nucleotides align to TRBD1. The CDR3 length is 17 residues. Germline CDR1 reads WNHNN; CDR2 reads SYGVQD (reference sequence). The junction had 9 bases not matched to a gene; V was cut back by 4 bases and J by 3 bases.

J is TRBJ1-1 and V is TRBV9; D remains unclear. CDR3 length: 14 residues. Germline V lookup: CDR1 SGDLS, CDR2 YYNGEE. V gave up 2 bases and J gave up 8 bases, with 16 bases separating them. The CDR3 DNA is TGTGCCAGCAGCGTTGGCCAGTCCAACCTCGAAGCTTTCTTT. It yields the protein CASSVGQSNLEAFF.

This chain joins TRBV11-2 and TRBJ1-2, with D possibly matching TRBD1 (5 bases). Germline-derived CDR1 and CDR2 are SGHAT and FQNNGV. The CDR3 contains 12 residues. The germline V and J ends were trimmed by 5 bases and 5 bases, with 9 bases remaining between them. Here the CDR3 DNA reads TGTGCCAGCAGCGTCCAGGGTTATGGCTACACCTTC. Translation: CASSVQGYGYTF.

The table lists this clone with a count of one. The rearrangement joins TRBV30 to TRBJ1-1, with D uncertain. This CDR3 is built from 13 residues. The germline V gene has CDR1 GTSNPN and CDR2 SVGIG (reference sequence). The V end was cut by 4 bases, the J end by 1 base, with 10 bases between. CDR3 nucleotides: TGTGCCTGGAACTCCCCGGGGAACACTGAAGCTTTCTTT. Protein product: CAWNSPGNTEAFF.

This chain uses TRBV6-1 with TRBJ2-7; 8 bases are shared with TRBD1. The V gene's germline CDR1 is MNHNS and CDR2 SASEGT. V was pared by 6 bases and J by 2 bases, with 3 bases of the junction left unmatched. This CDR3 is built from 13 residues. This CDR3 is CASRPGQAYEQYF. Here the CDR3 DNA reads TGTGCCAGCAGACCGGGACAGGCCTACGAGCAGTACTTC.

This clone has just one count. The rearrangement uses TRBV9 and TRBJ2-7, with 10 bases aligning to TRBD2. CDR1 SGDLS and CDR2 YYNGEE come from the germline V gene. This CDR3 comprises 14 residues. V was clipped by 3 bases and J by 1 base; unmatched bases: 1. The DNA of the CDR3 is TGTGCCAGCAGCGAACTAGCGGGATCCTACGAGCAGTACTTC. Amino acid sequence: CASSELAGSYEQYF.

The rearrangement joins TRBV6-6 to TRBJ1-5; 8 bases line up with TRBD1. CDR1 and CDR2 (germline): MNHNY, SVGAGI (reference sequence). CDR3 length: 15 amino acids. Losses at the gene ends were 6 bases for V and 0 bases for J; bases not matched to a gene: 4. This chain's CDR3 is CASSRGTGSNQPQHF. The CDR3 nucleotides read TGTGCCAGCAGCCGTGGGACAGGTAGCAATCAGCCCCAGCATTTT.

This rearrangement joins TRBV28 to TRBJ2-7; 8 bases match TRBD1. The CDR3 spans 14 residues. The ends lost 3 bases at V and 6 bases at J; junction bases unmatched: 7. The V gene's germline CDR1 is MDHEN and CDR2 SYDVKM. The CDR3 DNA is TGTGCCAGCAGTTTGTCCAGGGGGCAAGGCGAGCAGTACTTC. It translates to CASSLSRGQGEQYF.

This clone has just a few counts. The V gene is TRBV19, the J gene TRBJ2-7, with TRBD1 identical over 9 bases. The germline V gene encodes CDR1 LNHDA and CDR2 SQIVND (reference sequence). The trim removed 5 bases at V and 7 bases at J, leaving 9 bases unmatched. The CDR3 length is 14 residues. This CDR3 is CASSSVDRGGEQYF. The CDR3 DNA is TGTGCCAGTAGTTCTGTGGACAGGGGTGGTGAGCAGTACTTC.

The chain uses TRBV19 and TRBJ1-5, with a possible D match to TRBD1 (6 bases). Trimming pared 2 bases from V and 4 bases from J, leaving 15 bases between. This CDR3 has 16 amino acids. Germline V gives CDR1 LNHDA, CDR2 SQIVND (reference sequence). CDR3 protein: CASSILRGQSNQPQHF. Written as DNA, the CDR3 is TGTGCCAGTAGTATATTGCGGGGGCAAAGTAATCAGCCCCAGCATTTT. The full variable domain, in which reference TRBV19 and TRBJ1-5 provide the parts outside the CDR3, is DGGITQSPKYLFRKEGQNVTLSCEQNLNHDAMYWYRQDPGQGLRLIYYSQIVNDFQKGDIAEGYSVSREKKESFPLTVTSAQKNPTAFYLCASSILRGQSNQPQHFGDGTRLSIL.

This clone turned up a few times. V gene TRBV19 combines with J gene TRBJ1-2; unclear D gene. The CDR3 loop spans 16 amino acids. Trimming took off 5 bases at V and 2 bases at J, with 18 bases between the two ends. Germline lookup yields CDR1 LNHDA and CDR2 SQIVND (reference sequence). CDR3 DNA sequence: TGTGCCAGTAGTCCCAATTGGGCAGGAACAAACTATGGCTACACCTTC. It specifies CASSPNWAGTNYGYTF.

The chain links TRBV7-2 to TRBJ2-1; D ambiguous. The CDR3 is 15 amino acids. Between the trimmed V and J ends, which lost 1 base and 2 bases, there was a span of 9 bases. The germline gives CDR1 SGHTA, CDR2 FQGNSA. CDR3 sequence reads: CASSLDSFPYNEQFF. The CDR3 DNA reads TGTGCCAGCAGCTTAGACAGTTTTCCCTACAATGAGCAGTTCTTC.

This chain joins TRBV28 and TRBJ1-1; unclear D gene. The length of the CDR3 is 11 residues. CDR1 is MDHEN and CDR2 is SYDVKM in the germline V gene. Trimming stripped 6 bases from V and 11 bases from J, with 13 bases between. The CDR3 protein is CASSENTPAFF. In nucleotides, the CDR3 is TGTGCCAGCAGCGAAAACACTCCCGCTTTCTTT. Full variable domain (remainder filled in from reference TRBV28 and TRBJ1-1): DVKVTQSSRYLVKRTGEKVFLECVQDMDHENMFWYRQDPGLGLRLIYFSYDVKMKEKGDIPEGYSVSREKKERFSLILESASTNQTSMYLCASSENTPAFFGQGTRLTVV.

This clone was recorded once. The chain employs TRBV29-1 and TRBJ1-5; 8 bases agree with TRBD1. The V gene's germline CDR1 is SQVTM and CDR2 ANQGSEA. V lost 5 bases and J lost 6; bases outside the gene matches: 3. There are 12 residues in the CDR3. CDR3 protein: CSVLDRGQPQHF. The DNA of the CDR3 is TGCAGCGTTCTCGACAGGGGTCAGCCCCAGCATTTT.

This clone appeared a single time. The germline gene is not matched at one end of the junction; a read error may be the cause. The chain combines TRBV7-7 with TRBJ2-7, with D uncertain. Germline V gene lookup returns CDR1 SSHAT and CDR2 FNYEAQ (reference sequence). The CDR3 consists of 14 residues. The CDR3 spells CASSLSDLTYEQYF. CDR3 bases: TGTGCTAGCAGCTTAAGTGACCTGACCTACGAGCAGTACTTC.

V usage is TRBV11-2 and J usage is TRBJ1-2; unclear D gene. Looked up from germline, CDR1 is SGHAT and CDR2 is FQNNGV. V lost 5 bases, J lost 8 bases, and 15 bases lay in between. The CDR3 is made up of 13 amino acids. The CDR3, as DNA: TGTGCCAGCAGCGAGGCAGGACTATACGGCTACACCTTC. Translation: CASSEAGLYGYTF.

The chain has TRBV7-3 and TRBJ1-1; no reliable D call. The CDR3 contains 15 residues. V lost 4 bases, J lost 0 bases, and 12 bases lay in between. Per germline, CDR1 SGHTA and CDR2 FQGTGA. CDR3 sequence reads: CASSSDPGMNTEAFF. The CDR3 DNA sequence: TGTGCCAGCAGCTCCGACCCGGGCATGAACACTGAAGCTTTCTTT. Full variable domain (missing parts from reference TRBV7-3 and TRBJ1-1): GAGVSQTPSNKVTEKGKYVELRCDPISGHTALYWYRQSLGQGPEFLIYFQGTGAADDSGLPNDRFFAVRPEGSVSTLKIQRTERGDSAVYLCASSSDPGMNTEAFFGQGTRLTVV.

This chain joins TRBV11-1 and TRBJ2-3; 8 nucleotides align to TRBD1. Unmatched junction bases numbered 0, after V lost 2 bases and J lost 2 bases. CDR1 and CDR2 from the germline V gene are SGHAT and FQDESV (reference sequence). The CDR3 is made up of 14 amino acids. This chain's CDR3 is CASSLQGATDTQYF. The CDR3 bases are TGTGCCAGCAGCTTACAGGGGGCCACAGATACGCAGTATTTT.

This clone was seen a handful of times. The rearrangement uses TRBV6-5 and TRBJ1-2; D is possibly TRBD1 (6 bases). Trimming took 6 bases from V and 7 from J, leaving 18 bases between them. Looked up from germline, CDR1 is MNHEY and CDR2 is SVGAGI. CDR3 length: 14 amino acids. The CDR3 sequence: CASRAPRQARGYTF. The CDR3 DNA is TGTGCCAGCAGGGCCCCCCGACAGGCCCGTGGCTACACCTTC.

The chain recombines TRBV11-3 with TRBJ2-5; D ambiguous. There are 15 residues in the CDR3. Germline lookup yields CDR1 SGHNT and CDR2 YENEEA. V was clipped by 1 base and J by 0 bases, with 9 bases between them. The CDR3 coding sequence is TGTGCCAGCAGCTTAGGGGCGCGGAACCAAGAGACCCAGTACTTC. This encodes CASSLGARNQETQYF.